These 26 T cell receptor beta chains originate from one sample sequenced in a study of metastatic and nonmetastatic thyroid tumors. Using MiXCR, TCRdb reanalyzed the PCR reads. The sample consists of just over 20,000 clones, roughly 36% of them appearing once. Ahead of thyroid surgery, no patient had received treatment of any kind. Source material: tumor tissue. These receptors all come from a female donor with papillary thyroid cancer or a benign thyroid nodule (not recorded which). Some clones in this sample may be carry-over from other donors' samples.

J is TRBJ1-1 and V is TRBV15; D is uncertain. The CDR3 is 16 amino acids. Germline V gene sequence: CDR1 LNHNV, CDR2 YYDKDF (reference sequence). V was clipped by 1 base and J by 4 bases, with 16 bases between them. The CDR3 protein is CATSRGLEGSGTEAFF. The CDR3 nucleotides are TGTGCCACCAGCAGAGGCTTGGAAGGGTCGGGCACTGAAGCTTTCTTT.

This clone showed up just once. The chain combines TRBV4-3 with TRBJ1-1; D may be TRBD1 (6 bases). The V gene's germline CDR1 is LGHNA and CDR2 YSLEER. This CDR3 comprises 14 residues. Trimming removed 5 bases at V and 1 base at J, with 11 bases between. The CDR3 DNA reads TGCGCCAGCAGCTACGGACAGCGGAACACTGAAGCTTTCTTT. It specifies CASSYGQRNTEAFF.

The chain recombines TRBV24-1 with TRBJ2-3, with 10 positions matching TRBD2. J was trimmed by 4 bases and V by 3 bases; bases with no gene match: 6. This CDR3 is built from 16 residues. CDR1 KGHDR and CDR2 SFDVKD come from the germline V gene. The CDR3 sequence is CATSDPSGRFSDTQYF. DNA for the CDR3: TGTGCCACCAGTGATCCTAGCGGGAGATTCTCAGATACGCAGTATTTT.

The rearrangement uses TRBV5-1 and TRBJ2-3, with a tentative D call TRBD2 (7 bases). CDR3 length: 16 amino acids. Germline CDR1 is SGHRS and CDR2 is YFSETQ. The V end was cut by 4 bases, the J end by 0 bases, with 15 bases between. The CDR3 is CASSPRGGASTDTQYF. The CDR3 DNA follows: TGCGCCAGCAGCCCTAGGGGGGGGGCTAGCACAGATACGCAGTATTTT.

CDR3 in amino acids: CASSFLAGAREQYF. The CDR3, as DNA: TGTGCCAGCAGTTTTCTAGCGGGAGCTCGCGAGCAGTACTTC. The chain combines TRBV28 with TRBJ2-7; 10 bases align to TRBD2. The CDR3 loop spans 14 amino acids. V trimming: 3 bases; J trimming: 6 bases; junction bases outside the gene matches: 5. Germline CDR1 and CDR2: MDHEN and SYDVKM.

The J gene is TRBJ2-7, the V gene TRBV20-1; TRBD2 matches 7 bases. This CDR3 is 10 amino acids long. The J segment lost 2 bases and the V segment lost 8 bases, leaving 0 bases of the junction unmatched. Germline assignment: CDR1 DFQATT and CDR2 SNEGSKA (reference sequence). CDR3 in amino acids: CSSGTYEQYF. In DNA form, the CDR3 reads TGCAGTAGCGGGACCTACGAGCAGTACTTC.

The gene calls are TRBV27 and TRBJ1-1; perhaps TRBD1 as D (6 bases). This CDR3 contains 15 residues. The V end was cut by 0 bases, the J end by 0 bases, with 8 bases between. Germline loops: CDR1 MNHEY, CDR2 SMNVEV (reference sequence). As DNA, the CDR3 is TGTGCCAGCAGTTTATCGGGGGGCCTGAACACTGAAGCTTTCTTT. Its translation is CASSLSGGLNTEAFF.

This clone occurred a few times. The rearrangement joins TRBV27 to TRBJ1-2; possible D gene TRBD1, 6 bases. The CDR3 has 16 amino acids. Germline V CDR1 and CDR2: MNHEY, SMNVEV (reference sequence). Trimming took 2 bases from V and 8 from J, leaving 21 bases between them. The CDR3, as DNA: TGTGCCAGCAGTTTACGAGCAGGGGCTTTCTGGAACGGCTACACCTTC. The encoded protein is CASSLRAGAFWNGYTF.

This clone has more than one count but fewer than ten. The V gene is TRBV12-5, the J gene TRBJ2-5, with D possibly being TRBD1 (6 bases). From germline, CDR1 is LGHNT and CDR2 FRNRAP. The CDR3 extends over 14 amino acids. Trimming pared 0 bases from V and 4 bases from J, leaving 9 bases between. CDR3 amino acids: CASGLVNRAETQYF. The CDR3 nucleotides are TGTGCTAGTGGTTTGGTAAACAGGGCAGAGACCCAGTACTTC. The full variable domain, its missing parts supplied by reference TRBV12-5 and TRBJ2-5, is DARVTQTPRHKVTEMGQEVTMRCQPILGHNTVFWYRQTMMQGLELLAYFRNRAPLDDSGMPKDRFSAEMPDATLATLKIQPSEPRDSAVYFCASGLVNRAETQYFGPGTRLLVL.

The chain recombines TRBV14 with TRBJ2-7; D assignment may be TRBD1 or TRBD2 (5 bases each). The germline CDR1 and CDR2 sequences are SGHDN and FVKESK. The CDR3 has 15 amino acids. V lost 11 bases to trimming and J lost 2 bases, with 22 bases between them. The CDR3: CAGAPVGVGAYEQYF. The CDR3 region has the DNA TGTGCCGGCGCCCCGGTGGGGGTAGGGGCCTACGAGCAGTACTTC.

The chain joins TRBV5-1 to TRBJ1-2, with D possibly being TRBD1 (6 bases). CDR1 is SGHRS, CDR2 YFSETQ, per germline. The CDR3 covers 14 residues. Trimming removed 1 base from V and 8 bases from J, with 15 bases in between. The CDR3 region is CASSLYMGADGYTF. CDR3 coding DNA: TGCGCCAGCAGCTTGTATATGGGGGCGGACGGCTACACCTTC.

This clone was counted many times. The gene calls are TRBV28 and TRBJ2-5; no reliable D call. CDR1 and CDR2 from the germline V gene are MDHEN and SYDVKM. The germline V and J ends were trimmed by 8 bases and 1 base, with 8 bases remaining between them. The CDR3 loop spans 12 amino acids. CDR3: CASGMGQETQYF. In nucleotides, the CDR3 is TGTGCCAGCGGTATGGGCCAAGAGACCCAGTACTTC.

This clone was detected a few times. V usage is TRBV10-1 and J usage is TRBJ2-1; tentative D call: TRBD2 (6 bases). V was cut by 7 bases and J by 10 bases, with 14 bases left in between. The CDR3 consists of 12 residues. The V gene's germline CDR1 is WNHNN and CDR2 SYGVQD (reference sequence). As DNA, the CDR3 is TGCGCCAGCAATGGGGGGACCAGAGAGCAGTTCTTC. Translating it yields CASNGGTREQFF.

This clone was observed a handful of times. The rearrangement uses TRBV27 and TRBJ1-3, with a tentative D call TRBD1 (5 bases). V lost 5 bases and J 4 bases, leaving 24 bases between the germline ends. The CDR3 has 18 residues. The germline V gene has CDR1 MNHEY and CDR2 SMNVEV (reference sequence). In nucleotides, the CDR3 is TGTGCCAGCAGTCTTCCCTGGGGGGGGGGTTCCTTCGGAAACACCATATATTTT. This translates into CASSLPWGGGSFGNTIYF.

This clone was seen once. The chain has TRBV7-3 and TRBJ2-1, with TRBD2 matching over 11 bases. Losses at the gene ends were 3 bases for V and 8 bases for J; bases not matched to a gene: 6. Germline V lookup: CDR1 SGHTA, CDR2 FQGTGA. This CDR3 comprises 15 residues. The CDR3 sequence: CASSFSGRAADEQFF. Here the CDR3 DNA reads TGTGCCAGCAGCTTTAGCGGGAGGGCCGCAGATGAGCAGTTCTTC. The complete variable domain, with remaining parts taken from reference TRBV7-3 and TRBJ2-1, reads GAGVSQTPSNKVTEKGKYVELRCDPISGHTALYWYRQSLGQGPEFLIYFQGTGAADDSGLPNDRFFAVRPEGSVSTLKIQRTERGDSAVYLCASSFSGRAADEQFFGPGTRLTVL.

This clone has a handful of counts. This chain links TRBV6-5 with TRBJ2-6; D ambiguous. The CDR3 spans 17 residues. Germline V CDR1 and CDR2: MNHEY, SVGAGI. Deletions cut 8 bases from V and 0 bases from J, with 17 bases between. CDR3 nucleotide sequence: TGTGCCAGCTTCTCGGACGGGTTACGCTCTGGGGCCAACGTCCTGACTTTC. Protein: CASFSDGLRSGANVLTF.

A few counts support this clone. J is TRBJ1-2 and V is TRBV28, with D perhaps TRBD1 (5 bases). Trimming took 7 bases from V and 0 from J, leaving 15 bases between them. The CDR3 is made up of 15 amino acids. The germline V gene has CDR1 MDHEN and CDR2 SYDVKM. Here the CDR3 DNA reads TGTGCCAGCATATCATACGACAGACCTAACTATGGCTACACCTTC. This encodes CASISYDRPNYGYTF.

This clone was detected once. V usage is TRBV12-3 or TRBV12-4 and J usage is TRBJ1-2; 11 bases match TRBD1. This CDR3 comprises 15 residues. V dropped 3 bases and J dropped 5; count of bases not matched to a gene: 5. The CDR3 here is CASSFGGTGGYGYTF. The CDR3 nucleotides are TGTGCCAGCAGTTTTGGTGGGACAGGGGGTTATGGCTACACCTTC.

The gene calls are TRBV28 and TRBJ2-7; the match to TRBD1 covers 9 bases. This CDR3 has 14 residues. CDR1 and CDR2 from the germline V gene are MDHEN and SYDVKM. V was clipped by 4 bases and J by 9 bases; unmatched bases: 10. CDR3: CASSSKGTGIVQYF. The CDR3 DNA follows: TGTGCCAGCAGTTCCAAAGGGACAGGGATTGTGCAGTACTTC.

The rearrangement uses TRBV28 and TRBJ2-7; TRBD1 might be the D (6 bases). The CDR3 runs to 13 residues. Germline V CDR1 and CDR2: MDHEN, SYDVKM. The V end lost 8 bases, the J end lost 2 bases, and 13 bases lay between the germline ends. The CDR3, as DNA: TGTGCCAGCGGGGGCGGGTATACCTACGAGCAGTACTTC. Its protein product is CASGGGYTYEQYF. Looking up the rest from reference TRBV28 and TRBJ2-7 gives the full variable domain: DVKVTQSSRYLVKRTGEKVFLECVQDMDHENMFWYRQDPGLGLRLIYFSYDVKMKEKGDIPEGYSVSREKKERFSLILESASTNQTSMYLCASGGGYTYEQYFGPGTRLTVT.

In its sample, this clone was seen a few times. CDR3 residues: CASSLSLALGETQYF. DNA of the CDR3: TGTGCCAGCAGTTTAAGCCTAGCGCTAGGGGAGACCCAGTACTTC. The rearrangement links TRBV12-3 or TRBV12-4 to TRBJ2-5; a weak D match, TRBD2 (6 bases). This CDR3 spans 15 amino acids. V lost 2 bases and J lost 5, with 15 bases in between.

This clone was seen only a few times. This chain links TRBV6-1 with TRBJ2-7, with 7 bases matching TRBD2. CDR3 length: 16 residues. The V gene's germline CDR1 is MNHNS and CDR2 SASEGT. J was trimmed by 2 bases and V by 3 bases; bases with no gene match: 10. CDR3 in DNA: TGTGCCAGCAGTGACGCTTCAGCCAGCGGGGCCTACGAGCAGTACTTC. It specifies CASSDASASGAYEQYF.

This clone was observed a handful of times. This rearrangement joins TRBV25-1 to TRBJ1-6; D gene uncertain. CDR1 is MGHDK, CDR2 SYGVNS, per germline. This CDR3 has 16 amino acids. The ends were cut back, 3 bases at V and 9 bases at J, with 18 bases in the middle. CDR3 in DNA: TGTGCCAGCAGTGATCATCGAGATCTAGGGATTTCACCCCTCCACTTT. Amino acids: CASSDHRDLGISPLHF. The entire variable domain, with the rest obtained from reference TRBV25-1 and TRBJ1-6, is as follows: EADIYQTPRYLVIGTGKKITLECSQTMGHDKMYWYQQDPGMELHLIHYSYGVNSTEKGDLSSESTVSRIRTEHFPLTLESARPSHTSQYLCASSDHRDLGISPLHFGNGTRLTVT.

In its sample, this clone was seen a few times. At one of its ends the junction is not consistent with the germline gene, which may arise from a read error. The J gene is TRBJ2-5, the V gene TRBV6-6; possible D gene TRBD2, 6 bases. Germline CDR1 reads MNHNY; CDR2 reads SVGAGI (reference sequence). This CDR3 has 17 residues. CDR3 DNA sequence: TGTGCCAGCAGCTACTCACTCACCCGGGACTCCCAAGAGACCCAGTACTTC. Translating gives CASSYSLTRDSQETQYF.

Only a few counts were recorded for this clone. The chain recombines TRBV6-4 with TRBJ2-3, with 7 positions matching TRBD2. The CDR3 is made up of 16 amino acids. Germline CDR1 MRHNA, CDR2 SNTAGT. The V segment lost 0 bases and the J segment 3 bases; nucleotides outside the gene matches: 6. This CDR3 reads CASSDSASGGTDTQYF. The CDR3 DNA follows: TGTGCCAGCAGTGACTCGGCTAGCGGAGGGACAGATACGCAGTATTTT.

The chain has TRBV6-1 and TRBJ1-1; no definite D call. Germline CDR1 reads MNHNS; CDR2 reads SASEGT. The V end lost 5 bases, the J end lost 0 bases, and 10 bases lay between the germline ends. This CDR3 contains 14 residues. The CDR3 loop reads CASSIVVLNTEAFF. DNA of the CDR3: TGTGCCAGCAGTATTGTAGTGTTGAACACTGAAGCTTTCTTT.